One sample yielded the 6 T cell receptor beta chains listed below, sequenced in a study of blood T cell repertoires in COVID-19. Assay used: immunoSEQ multiplex PCR; TCRdb lists only in-frame clones, some missing. The profile covers around 700,000 clones, with 85% to 90% appearing a single time and roughly 0.25% taken by the ten largest. The specimen sequenced was peripheral blood. The receptors here all came from a woman aged 18-35 years with acute or convalescent COVID-19.

The rearrangement joins TRBV6-5 to TRBJ2-2; 8 bases align to TRBD1. Germline-derived CDR1 and CDR2 are MNHEY and SVGAGI. This CDR3 has 16 amino acids. Losses at the gene ends were 0 bases for V and 3 bases for J; bases not matched to a gene: 3. CDR3 sequence (DNA): TGTGCCAGCAGTTACTCGACAGGGGCTCACACCGGGGAGCTGTTTTTT. This codes for CASSYSTGAHTGELFF.

The V and J genes are TRBV14 and TRBJ1-1, with a weak D call TRBD1 (5 bases). The V gene lost 4 bases and the J gene lost 2 bases, with 11 bases spanning the gap. In germline, CDR1 is SGHDN, CDR2 FVKESK. The length of the CDR3 is 14 residues. For the CDR3, the DNA is TGTGCCAGCAGCCCCGACAGTCTTAACACTGAAGCTTTCTTT. Protein sequence: CASSPDSLNTEAFF. Complete variable domain (other parts from reference TRBV14 and TRBJ1-1): EAGVTQFPSHSVIEKGQTVTLRCDPISGHDNLYWYRRVMGKEIKFLLHFVKESKQDESGMPNNRFLAERTGGTYSTLKVQPAELEDSGVYFCASSPDSLNTEAFFGQGTRLTVV.

This rearrangement joins TRBV4-1 to TRBJ1-2, with D possibly TRBD1 on 5 matching bases. V was trimmed by 5 bases and J by 5 bases, leaving 18 bases between them. The CDR3 sequence is 15 residues long. CDR1 is MGHRA and CDR2 is YSYEKL in the germline V gene. The CDR3 region is CASSLRAGIAYGYTF. The CDR3 nucleotides are TGCGCCAGCAGCTTAAGGGCAGGGATCGCGTATGGCTACACCTTC.

The chain combines TRBV10-3 with TRBJ1-1, with 9 bases lining up with TRBD1. Germline V CDR1 and CDR2: ENHRY, SYGVKD. This CDR3 spans 16 amino acids. The V and J ends lost 6 bases and 0 bases, in that order; junction bases with no gene match: 8. This CDR3 reads CAIRAGQGRMNTEAFF. The CDR3 nucleotides are TGTGCCATCAGGGCTGGACAGGGGAGAATGAACACTGAAGCTTTCTTT.

The rearrangement links TRBV3-1 (or the pseudogene TRBV3-2) to TRBJ2-7, with a weak D call TRBD2 (5 bases). The germline CDR1 and CDR2 sequences are LGHDT and YNNKEL (reference sequence). The CDR3 has 22 residues. The V end was cut by 0 bases, the J end by 6 bases, with 36 bases between. The CDR3 here is CASSQDQSARAEVGLPSSEQYF. The CDR3 DNA reads TGTGCCAGCAGCCAAGATCAATCGGCTCGGGCGGAGGTAGGGCTCCCCTCGTCCGAGCAGTACTTC.

The J gene is TRBJ2-7, the V gene TRBV28; D possibly corresponds to TRBD2 (5 bases). This CDR3 is built from 15 residues. V shed 3 bases and J shed 7 bases, with 19 bases lying between them. CDR1 is MDHEN, CDR2 SYDVKM, per germline. DNA for the CDR3: TGTGCCAGCAGTTTCCCCAGGACCCTTGGAGGAGAGCAGTACTTC. Its translation: CASSFPRTLGGEQYF. The full variable domain, in which reference TRBV28 and TRBJ2-7 provide the parts outside the CDR3, is DVKVTQSSRYLVKRTGEKVFLECVQDMDHENMFWYRQDPGLGLRLIYFSYDVKMKEKGDIPEGYSVSREKKERFSLILESASTNQTSMYLCASSFPRTLGGEQYFGPGTRLTVT.